One sample yielded the 2 T cell receptor beta chains listed below, sequenced in a study of early T cells in non-severe SARS-CoV-2 infection. TCRdb re-analysed the 5' RACE reads in MiXCR, keeping a single row per CDR3 protein. The sample lists around 68,000 distinct CDR3 sequences, approximately 6.1% occurring once. The sample here was whole blood, taken at baseline. The source of these receptors is an adult who was a healthcare worker with PCR-confirmed SARS-CoV-2 infection or an uninfected control (not recorded which).

In DNA form, the CDR3 reads TGCAGTGCTCGATACTACGAGCAGTACTTC. The encoded protein is CSARYYEQYF. The rearrangement links TRBV20-1 to TRBJ2-7; no clear D. CDR3 length equals 10 residues. Germline lookup yields CDR1 DFQATT and CDR2 SNEGSKA (reference sequence). Between the trimmed V and J ends, which lost 5 bases and 3 bases, there was a span of 5 bases.

This clonotype came up a few times. This chain links TRBV10-3 with TRBJ2-7; 10 bases are shared with TRBD2. This CDR3 has 13 amino acids. CDR1 is ENHRY, CDR2 SYGVKD, per germline. V dropped 4 bases and J dropped 8; count of bases not matched to a gene: 5. CDR3 in DNA: TGTGCCATCAGTGGGACTAGCGGAGAAAAGCAGTACTTC. This gives the protein CAISGTSGEKQYF.